This T cell receptor (beta chain) was obtained from a study of shared clonotypes between healthy human individuals. Repertoires were generated with immunoSEQ multiplex PCR, while TCRdb's copy carries only in-frame clones and drops some. Of under 700,000 clones listed, 85% to 95% are singletons. Of note for this clone: Within the sample, other DNA sequences also encode this same CDR3.

Germline V CDR1 and CDR2: MDHEN, SYDVKM. This CDR3 region has 14 residues. Trimming cost V 3 bases and J 4 bases; bases outside gene matches: 1. CD45RO negativity and positive selection for CCR7 defined naive CD8 cells, a population that excluded terminally differentiated effector memory CD45RA+ cells. V is TRBV28 and J is TRBJ2-1, with 9 bases matching TRBD2. Sequenced sample: naive CD8+ T cells sorted from blood. This clonotype was obtained from a woman in her 30s in good health. CDR3 region: CASSFAGGYNEQFF. The CDR3 nucleotides are TGTGCCAGCAGTTTTGCGGGAGGGTACAATGAGCAGTTCTTC.